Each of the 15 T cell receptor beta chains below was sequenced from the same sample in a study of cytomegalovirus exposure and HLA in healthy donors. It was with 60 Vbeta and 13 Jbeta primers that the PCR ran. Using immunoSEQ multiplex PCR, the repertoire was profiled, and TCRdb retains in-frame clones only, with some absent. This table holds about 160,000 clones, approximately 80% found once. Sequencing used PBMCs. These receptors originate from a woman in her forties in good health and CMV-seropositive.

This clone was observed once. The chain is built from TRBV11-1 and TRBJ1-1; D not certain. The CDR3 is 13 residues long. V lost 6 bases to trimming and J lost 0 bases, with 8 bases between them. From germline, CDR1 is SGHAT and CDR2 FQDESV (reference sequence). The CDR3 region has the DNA TGTGCCAGCAGTATCAGGATGAACACTGAAGCTTTCTTT. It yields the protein CASSIRMNTEAFF.

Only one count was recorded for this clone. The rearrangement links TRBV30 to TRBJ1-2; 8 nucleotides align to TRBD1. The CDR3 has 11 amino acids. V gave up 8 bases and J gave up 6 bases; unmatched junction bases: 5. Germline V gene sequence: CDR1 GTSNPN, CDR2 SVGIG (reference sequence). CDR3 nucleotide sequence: TGTGCCGGGGGACAGGAGGATGGCTACACCTTC. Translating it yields CAGGQEDGYTF.

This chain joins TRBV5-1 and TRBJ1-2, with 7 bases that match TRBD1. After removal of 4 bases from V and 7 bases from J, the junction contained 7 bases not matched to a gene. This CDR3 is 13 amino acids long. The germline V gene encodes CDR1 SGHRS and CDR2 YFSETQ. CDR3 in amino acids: CASSVQTGTGYTF. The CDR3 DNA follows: TGCGCCAGCAGCGTACAGACAGGGACTGGCTACACCTTC.

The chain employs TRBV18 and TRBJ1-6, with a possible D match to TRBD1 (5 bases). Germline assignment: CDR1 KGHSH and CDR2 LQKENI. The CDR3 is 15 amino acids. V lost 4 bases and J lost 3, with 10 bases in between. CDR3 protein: CASSLDRNYNSPLHF. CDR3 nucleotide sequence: TGTGCCAGCTCACTCGACAGAAACTATAATTCACCCCTCCACTTT.

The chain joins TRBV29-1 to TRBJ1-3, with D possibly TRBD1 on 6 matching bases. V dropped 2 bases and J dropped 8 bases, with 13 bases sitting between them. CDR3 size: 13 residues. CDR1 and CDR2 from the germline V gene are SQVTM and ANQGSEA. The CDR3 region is CSVETGIGDTIYF. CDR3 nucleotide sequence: TGCAGCGTTGAAACAGGGATTGGGGACACCATATATTTT.

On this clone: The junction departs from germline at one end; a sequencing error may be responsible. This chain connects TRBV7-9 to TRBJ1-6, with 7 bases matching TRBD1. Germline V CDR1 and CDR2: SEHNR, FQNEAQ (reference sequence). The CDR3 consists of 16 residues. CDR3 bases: TGTTCCAGCAGCTTAGGGGGCGTCTCCTATAATTCACCCCTCCACTTT. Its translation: CSSSLGGVSYNSPLHF.

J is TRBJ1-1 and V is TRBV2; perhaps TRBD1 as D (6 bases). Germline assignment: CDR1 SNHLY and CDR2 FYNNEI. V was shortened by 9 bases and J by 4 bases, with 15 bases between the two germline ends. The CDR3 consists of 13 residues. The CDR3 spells CASFLSRGTEAFF. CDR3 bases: TGTGCCAGTTTCTTAAGCAGGGGCACTGAAGCTTTCTTT.

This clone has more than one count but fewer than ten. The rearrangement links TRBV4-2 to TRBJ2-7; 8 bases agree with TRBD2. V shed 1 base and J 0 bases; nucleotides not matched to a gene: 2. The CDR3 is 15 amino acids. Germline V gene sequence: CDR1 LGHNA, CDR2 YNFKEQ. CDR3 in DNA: TGTGCCAGCAGCCAAGCGGGGGGGAGCTCCTACGAGCAGTACTTC. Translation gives CASSQAGGSSYEQYF.

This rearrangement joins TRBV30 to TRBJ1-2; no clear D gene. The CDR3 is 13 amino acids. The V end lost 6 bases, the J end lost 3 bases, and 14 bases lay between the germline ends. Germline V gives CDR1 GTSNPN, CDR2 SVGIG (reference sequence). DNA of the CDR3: TGTGCCTGTCCGTCCGTTTCGGACTATGGCTACACCTTC. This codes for CACPSVSDYGYTF.

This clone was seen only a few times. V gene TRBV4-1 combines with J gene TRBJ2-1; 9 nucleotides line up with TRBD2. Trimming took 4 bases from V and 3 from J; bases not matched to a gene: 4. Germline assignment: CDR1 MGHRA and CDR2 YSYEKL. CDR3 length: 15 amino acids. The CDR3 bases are TGCGCCAGCAGCCCCGGGACTAGCAACTACAATGAGCAGTTCTTC. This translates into CASSPGTSNYNEQFF.

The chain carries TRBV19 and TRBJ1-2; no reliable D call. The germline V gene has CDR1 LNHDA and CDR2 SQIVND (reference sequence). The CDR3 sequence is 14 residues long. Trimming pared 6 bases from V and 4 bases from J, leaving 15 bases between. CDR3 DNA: TGTGCCAGTAGCCCCTGGTGGCGCGGCTATGGCTACACCTTC. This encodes CASSPWWRGYGYTF.

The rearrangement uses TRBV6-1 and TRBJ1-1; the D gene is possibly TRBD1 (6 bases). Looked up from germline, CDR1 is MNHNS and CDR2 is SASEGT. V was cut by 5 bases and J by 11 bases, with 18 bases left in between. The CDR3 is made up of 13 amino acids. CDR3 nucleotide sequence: TGTGCCAGCAGTCTGGGGGGGGCGAAGGGGGCTTTCTTT. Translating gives CASSLGGAKGAFF.

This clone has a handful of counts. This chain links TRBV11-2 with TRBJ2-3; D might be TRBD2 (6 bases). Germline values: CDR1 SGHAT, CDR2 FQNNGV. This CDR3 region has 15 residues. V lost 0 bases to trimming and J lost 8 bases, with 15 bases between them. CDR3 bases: TGTGCCAGCAGCTTAGACCCGGGGGACGCAGGTACGCAGTATTTT. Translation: CASSLDPGDAGTQYF.

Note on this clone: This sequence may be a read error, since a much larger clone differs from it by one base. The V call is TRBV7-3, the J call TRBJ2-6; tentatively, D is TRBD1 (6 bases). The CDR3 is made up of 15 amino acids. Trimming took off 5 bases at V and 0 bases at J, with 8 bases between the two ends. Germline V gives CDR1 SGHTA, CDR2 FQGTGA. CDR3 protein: CASSLGGSGANVLTF. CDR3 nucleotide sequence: TGTGCCAGCAGCCTAGGGGGCTCTGGGGCCAACGTCCTGACTTTC.

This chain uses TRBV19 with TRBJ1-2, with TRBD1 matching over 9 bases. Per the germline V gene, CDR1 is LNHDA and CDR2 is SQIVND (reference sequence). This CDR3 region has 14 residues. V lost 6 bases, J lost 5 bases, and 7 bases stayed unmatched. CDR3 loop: CASRSGTGTYGYTF. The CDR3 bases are TGTGCCAGTAGATCGGGGACAGGGACGTATGGCTACACCTTC. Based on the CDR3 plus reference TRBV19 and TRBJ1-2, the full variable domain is DGGITQSPKYLFRKEGQNVTLSCEQNLNHDAMYWYRQDPGQGLRLIYYSQIVNDFQKGDIAEGYSVSREKKESFPLTVTSAQKNPTAFYLCASRSGTGTYGYTFGSGTRLTVV.